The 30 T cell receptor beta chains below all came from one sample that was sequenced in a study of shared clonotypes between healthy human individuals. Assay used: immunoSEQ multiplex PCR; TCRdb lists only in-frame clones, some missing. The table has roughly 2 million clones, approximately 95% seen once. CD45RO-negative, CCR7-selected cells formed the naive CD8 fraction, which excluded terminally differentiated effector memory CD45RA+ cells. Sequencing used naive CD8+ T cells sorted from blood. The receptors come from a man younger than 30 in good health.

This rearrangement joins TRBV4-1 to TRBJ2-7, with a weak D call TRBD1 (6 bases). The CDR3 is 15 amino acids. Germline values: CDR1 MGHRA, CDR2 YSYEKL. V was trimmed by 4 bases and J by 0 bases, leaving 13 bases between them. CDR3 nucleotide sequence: TGCGCCAGCAGCCGAGCGACAGGCGACTCCTACGAGCAGTACTTC. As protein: CASSRATGDSYEQYF.

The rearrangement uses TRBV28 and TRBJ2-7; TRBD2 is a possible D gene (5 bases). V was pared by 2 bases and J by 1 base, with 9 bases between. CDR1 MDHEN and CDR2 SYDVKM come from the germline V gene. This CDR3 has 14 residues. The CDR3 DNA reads TGTGCCAGCAGTTTAATGAGCGGATCCTACGAGCAGTACTTC. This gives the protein CASSLMSGSYEQYF.

CDR3 sequence reads: CASSLAGGHQETQYF. CDR3 nucleotide sequence: TGCGCCAGCAGCTTGGCAGGAGGGCACCAAGAGACCCAGTACTTC. The J gene is TRBJ2-5, the V gene TRBV5-1, with D possibly being TRBD2 (6 bases). Germline-derived CDR1 and CDR2 are SGHRS and YFSETQ. Trimming removed 0 bases at V and 0 bases at J, with 9 bases between. The CDR3 covers 15 residues.

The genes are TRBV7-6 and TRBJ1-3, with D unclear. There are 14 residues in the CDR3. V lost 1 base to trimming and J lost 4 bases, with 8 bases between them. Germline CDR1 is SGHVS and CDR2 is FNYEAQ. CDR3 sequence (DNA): TGTGCCAGCAGCTTAGGGCCCCGAGGAAACACCATATATTTT. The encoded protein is CASSLGPRGNTIYF.

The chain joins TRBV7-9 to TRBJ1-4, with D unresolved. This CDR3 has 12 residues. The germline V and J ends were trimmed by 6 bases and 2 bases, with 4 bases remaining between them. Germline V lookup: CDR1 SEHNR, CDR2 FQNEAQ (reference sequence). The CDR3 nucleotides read TGTGCCAGCAGTCGGACTAATGAAAAACTGTTTTTT. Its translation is CASSRTNEKLFF.

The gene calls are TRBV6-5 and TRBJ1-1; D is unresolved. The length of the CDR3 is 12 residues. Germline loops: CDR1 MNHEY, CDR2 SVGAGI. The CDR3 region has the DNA TGTGCGGTCGGGGAGTGGAACACTGAAGCTTTCTTT. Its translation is CAVGEWNTEAFF.

The CDR3 DNA is TGTGCTAGTGGTGTGAACTCACCCCTCCACTTT. Its translation: CASGVNSPLHF. The V call is TRBV12-5, the J call TRBJ1-6; no firm D call. The CDR3 contains 11 residues. Between the trimmed V and J ends, which lost 5 bases and 10 bases, there was a span of 6 bases. The germline CDR1 and CDR2 sequences are LGHNT and FRNRAP.

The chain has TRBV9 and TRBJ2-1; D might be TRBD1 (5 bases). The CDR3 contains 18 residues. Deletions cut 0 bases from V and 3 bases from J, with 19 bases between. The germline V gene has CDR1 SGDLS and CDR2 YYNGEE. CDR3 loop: CASSVDPTTEAFYNEQFF. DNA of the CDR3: TGTGCCAGCAGCGTAGACCCCACGACAGAAGCTTTCTACAATGAGCAGTTCTTC.

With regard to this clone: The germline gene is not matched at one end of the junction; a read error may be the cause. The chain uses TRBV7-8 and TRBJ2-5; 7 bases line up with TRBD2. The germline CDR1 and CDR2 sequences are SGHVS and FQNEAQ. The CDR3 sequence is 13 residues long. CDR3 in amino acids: CASSLDPRENQYF. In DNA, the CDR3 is TGTGCCAGCAGCTTAGACCCGCGGGAGAACCAGTACTTC.

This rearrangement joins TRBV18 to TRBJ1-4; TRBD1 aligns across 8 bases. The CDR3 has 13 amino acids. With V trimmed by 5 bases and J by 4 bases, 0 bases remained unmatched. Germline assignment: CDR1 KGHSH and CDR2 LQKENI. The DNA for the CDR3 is TGTGCCAGCTCAGGACAGGGTAATGAAAAACTGTTTTTT. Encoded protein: CASSGQGNEKLFF.

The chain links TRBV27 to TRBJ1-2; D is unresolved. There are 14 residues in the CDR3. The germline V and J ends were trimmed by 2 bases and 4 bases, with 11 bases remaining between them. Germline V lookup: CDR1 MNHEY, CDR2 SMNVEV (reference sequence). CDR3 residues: CASSLQSGSYGYTF. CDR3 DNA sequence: TGTGCCAGCAGTTTACAATCGGGTTCCTATGGCTACACCTTC.

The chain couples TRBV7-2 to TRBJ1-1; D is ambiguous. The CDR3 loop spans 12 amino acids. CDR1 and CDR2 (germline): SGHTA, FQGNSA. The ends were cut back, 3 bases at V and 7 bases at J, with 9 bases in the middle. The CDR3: CASSLAGVEAFF. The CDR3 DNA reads TGTGCCAGCAGCTTGGCCGGGGTTGAAGCTTTCTTT.

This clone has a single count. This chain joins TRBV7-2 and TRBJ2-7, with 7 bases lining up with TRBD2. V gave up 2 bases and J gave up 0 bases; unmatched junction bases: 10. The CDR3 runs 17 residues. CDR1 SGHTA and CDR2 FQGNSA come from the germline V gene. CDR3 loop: CASSLIWTSGSSYEQYF. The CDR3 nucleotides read TGTGCCAGCAGCTTAATCTGGACTAGTGGAAGCTCCTACGAGCAGTACTTC.

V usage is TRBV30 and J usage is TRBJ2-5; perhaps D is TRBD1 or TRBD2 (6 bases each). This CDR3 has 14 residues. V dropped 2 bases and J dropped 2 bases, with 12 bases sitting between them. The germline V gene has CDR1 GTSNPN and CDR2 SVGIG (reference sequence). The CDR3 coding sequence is TGTGCCTGGAGTCAGAGGGGGACTCAAGAGACCCAGTACTTC. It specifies CAWSQRGTQETQYF.

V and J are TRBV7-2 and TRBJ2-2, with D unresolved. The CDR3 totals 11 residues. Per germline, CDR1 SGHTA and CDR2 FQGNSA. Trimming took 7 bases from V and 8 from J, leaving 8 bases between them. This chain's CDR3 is CASTFGGELFF. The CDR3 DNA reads TGTGCCAGCACCTTCGGAGGGGAGCTGTTTTTT.

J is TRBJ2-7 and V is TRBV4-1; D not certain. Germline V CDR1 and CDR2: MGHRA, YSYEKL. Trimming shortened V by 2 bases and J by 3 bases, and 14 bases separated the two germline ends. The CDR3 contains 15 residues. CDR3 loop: CASSQRAGSNYEQYF. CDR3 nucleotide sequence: TGCGCCAGCAGCCAAAGGGCAGGTTCGAACTACGAGCAGTACTTC.

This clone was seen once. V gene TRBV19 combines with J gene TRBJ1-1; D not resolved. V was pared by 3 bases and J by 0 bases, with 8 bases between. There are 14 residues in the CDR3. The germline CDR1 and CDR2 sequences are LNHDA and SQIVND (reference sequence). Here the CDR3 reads CASSINSLNTEAFF. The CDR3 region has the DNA TGTGCCAGTAGTATCAACAGTTTGAACACTGAAGCTTTCTTT.

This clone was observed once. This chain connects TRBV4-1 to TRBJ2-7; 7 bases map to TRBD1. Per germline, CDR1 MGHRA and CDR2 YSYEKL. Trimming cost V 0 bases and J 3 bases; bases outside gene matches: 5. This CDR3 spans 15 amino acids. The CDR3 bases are TGCGCCAGCAGCCAAGAAGGGACAGCCTTCTACGAGCAGTACTTC. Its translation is CASSQEGTAFYEQYF.

The CDR3 coding sequence is TGTGCCAGCAGCGCATTGGGGGTACCATTCTATAATTCACCCCTCCACTTT. This sequence encodes CASSALGVPFYNSPLHF. This chain connects TRBV9 to TRBJ1-6; tentatively, D is TRBD1 (5 bases). CDR1 is SGDLS and CDR2 is YYNGEE in the germline V gene. V lost 3 bases to trimming and J lost 3 bases, with 16 bases between them. The CDR3 spans 17 residues. Supplemented by reference TRBV9 and TRBJ1-6, the full variable domain reads DSGVTQTPKHLITATGQRVTLRCSPRSGDLSVYWYQQSLDQGLQFLIQYYNGEERAKGNILERFSAQQFPDLHSELNLSSLELGDSALYFCASSALGVPFYNSPLHFGNGTRLTVT.

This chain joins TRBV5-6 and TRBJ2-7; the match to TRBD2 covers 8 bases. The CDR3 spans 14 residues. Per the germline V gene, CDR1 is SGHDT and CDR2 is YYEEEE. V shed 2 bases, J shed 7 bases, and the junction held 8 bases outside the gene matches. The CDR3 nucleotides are TGTGCCAGCAGCTTACAAGGACTAGCTCGAGAGCAGTACTTC. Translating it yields CASSLQGLAREQYF.

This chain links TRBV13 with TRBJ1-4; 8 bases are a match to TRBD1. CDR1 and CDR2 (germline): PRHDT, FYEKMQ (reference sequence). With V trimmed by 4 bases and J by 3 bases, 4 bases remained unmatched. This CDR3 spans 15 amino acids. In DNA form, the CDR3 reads TGTGCCAGCAGCTACCAGGGGGCGGCTAATGAAAAACTGTTTTTT. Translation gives CASSYQGAANEKLFF.

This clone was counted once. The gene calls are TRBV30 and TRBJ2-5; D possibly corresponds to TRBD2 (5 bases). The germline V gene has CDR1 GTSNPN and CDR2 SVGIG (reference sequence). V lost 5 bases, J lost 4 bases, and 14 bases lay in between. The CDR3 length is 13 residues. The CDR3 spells CAWDFGGGETQYF. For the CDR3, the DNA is TGTGCCTGGGATTTCGGAGGTGGAGAGACCCAGTACTTC.

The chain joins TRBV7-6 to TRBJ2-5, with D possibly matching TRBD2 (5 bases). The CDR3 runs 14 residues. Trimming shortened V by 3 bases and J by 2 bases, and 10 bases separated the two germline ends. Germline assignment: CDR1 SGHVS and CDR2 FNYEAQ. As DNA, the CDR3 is TGTGCCAGCAGCTTGGGATTAGCGCAAGAGACCCAGTACTTC. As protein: CASSLGLAQETQYF.

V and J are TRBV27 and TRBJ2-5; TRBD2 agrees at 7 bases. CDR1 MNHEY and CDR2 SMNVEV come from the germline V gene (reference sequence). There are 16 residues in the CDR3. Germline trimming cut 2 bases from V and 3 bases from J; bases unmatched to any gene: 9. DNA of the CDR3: TGTGCCAGCAGTTTACTGGGGGGGATAAAAGAAGAGACCCAGTACTTC. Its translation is CASSLLGGIKEETQYF.

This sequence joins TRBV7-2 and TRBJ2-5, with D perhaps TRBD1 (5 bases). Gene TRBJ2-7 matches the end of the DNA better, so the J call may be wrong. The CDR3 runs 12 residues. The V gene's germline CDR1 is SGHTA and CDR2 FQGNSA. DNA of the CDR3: TGTGCCAGCAGAGGGGTTTCCTACGAGCAGTACTTC. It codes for CASRGVSYEQYF.

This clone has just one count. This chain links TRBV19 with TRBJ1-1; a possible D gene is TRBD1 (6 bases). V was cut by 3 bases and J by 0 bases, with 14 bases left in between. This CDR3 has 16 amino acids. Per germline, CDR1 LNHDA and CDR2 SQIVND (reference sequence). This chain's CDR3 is CASSIGRTVLNTEAFF. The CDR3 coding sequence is TGTGCCAGTAGTATCGGGCGGACAGTCCTGAACACTGAAGCTTTCTTT.

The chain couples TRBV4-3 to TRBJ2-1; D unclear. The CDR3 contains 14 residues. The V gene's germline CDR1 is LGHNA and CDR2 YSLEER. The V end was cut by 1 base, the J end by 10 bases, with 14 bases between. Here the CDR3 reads CASSQAGGGWEQFF. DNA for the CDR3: TGCGCCAGCAGCCAAGCCGGTGGTGGATGGGAGCAGTTCTTC.

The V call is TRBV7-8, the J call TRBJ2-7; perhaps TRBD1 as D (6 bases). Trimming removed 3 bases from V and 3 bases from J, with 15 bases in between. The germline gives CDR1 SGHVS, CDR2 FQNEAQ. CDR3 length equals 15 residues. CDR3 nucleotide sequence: TGTGCCAGCAGCTTGGCACAGGGAGTAGGCTACGAGCAGTACTTC. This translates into CASSLAQGVGYEQYF.

CDR3 protein: CASSQEWTSAPLAGTDTQYF. The CDR3, as DNA: TGCGCCAGCAGCCAAGAATGGACATCGGCCCCACTAGCGGGCACAGATACGCAGTATTTT. This sequence joins TRBV4-1 and TRBJ2-3, with 8 bases identical to TRBD2. From germline, CDR1 is MGHRA and CDR2 YSYEKL. The CDR3 extends over 20 amino acids. With 0 bases clipped from V and 1 base from J, the junction kept 15 bases outside the gene matches.

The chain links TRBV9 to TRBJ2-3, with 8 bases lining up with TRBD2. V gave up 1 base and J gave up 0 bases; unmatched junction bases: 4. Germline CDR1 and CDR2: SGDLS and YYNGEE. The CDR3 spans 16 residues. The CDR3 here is CASSVRASGSTDTQYF. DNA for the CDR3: TGTGCCAGCAGCGTAAGGGCTAGCGGGAGCACAGATACGCAGTATTTT.